The T cell receptor (beta chain) described here comes from a study of regulatory T cells in long-lasting Graves disease. This clonotype was counted ten times or more. Its antigen is currently unknown. Described time point: persistent/refractory GD, antithyroid drugs over 5 years with positive TRAb. Scientists built the TCR library using RNA that was extracted from PBMCs. Arm-PCR of CDR3 regions with iRepertoire HTBI primers generated TCR beta libraries. As handled by the study authors: Identified segments across samples numbered some 62 TRBV and over eleven TRBJ. MiXCR was run by TCRdb on the multiplex PCR reads, yielding one entry per CDR3 protein. The V and J calls shown here were made by TCRdb, not taken from the authors' results. Of hundreds of thousands of distinct CDR3 sequences in the sample, approximately 22% were seen once. The CDR3 has 14 residues. V gave up 2 bases and J gave up 0 bases, with 8 bases separating them. Looked up from germline, CDR1 is SGHNT and CDR2 is YENEEA.

General observations from the study: Reduced TCR diversity was observed in persistent Graves' patients versus newly diagnosed patients.

This TCR derives from a female donor with Graves disease. The rearrangement links TRBV11-3 to TRBJ2-7; D is uncertain. The specimen comprised peripheral blood mononuclear cells (PBMCs), sampled when the disease was refractory, from a patient treated with antithyroid drugs. The CDR3 nucleotides read TGTGCCAGCAGCTTAAGTCCGAACTCCTACGAGCAGTACTTC. Translating gives CASSLSPNSYEQYF.